The sequence of this T cell receptor beta chain was determined in a study of human T cells and chemical hapten exposure. The CDR3 has 16 residues. Whole blood, unfractionated, served as the material for total RNA extraction. There are many counts of this clonotype. The antigen is not known. Study-wide findings and caveats: TCRs exceeding a frequency of 1 in 1000 stayed unchanged under DPC sensitization.

Library preparation tagged each individual cDNA molecule with a unique molecular identifier. Per the original methods: Ranging from roughly 23,224 to 690,600, TCR counts per sample had a median value of around 90,000. TCRdb reprocessed the 5' RACE reads via MiXCR and lists one record per CDR3 protein. TCRdb's processing, not the study's, gives the V and J calls here. This table has approximately 150,000 distinct CDR3 sequences, around 4.1% appearing once. The V call is TRBV21-1, the J call TRBJ2-5. TRBV21-1 is termed a pseudogene. The sequence derives from a female donor in good health. CDR3 in amino acids: CASSKVRQLYQETQYF. CDR3 in DNA: TGTGCCAGCAGCAAAGTCCGGCAGTTGTACCAAGAGACCCAGTACTTC.